The following is a TCR beta chain sequence with its context. The clone's antigen remains unknown. One base away there is no much larger clone; base qualities are not given. These data come from a study of cytomegalovirus exposure and HLA in healthy donors listed by TCRdb under 2017. Study-level background: An earlier analysis of approximately 640 of the donors reported approximately 290 Gb of sequence data and 120 million or so unique TCR beta sequences from roughly 180 million T cells. The study aimed to test whether signatures of past pathogen exposure could be identified by cataloging public T cell receptors. The study profiled the T cell repertoires of approximately 700 subjects by immunosequencing and related them to cytomegalovirus serostatus. Roughly 300 gigabases of sequencing data and approximately 85 million unique TCR sequences were included in an early release covering around 600 HLA-typed donors. Among the roughly 400 genotyped donors, about 83% belonged to the genetic ancestry cluster associated with self-reported Caucasian donors. Along with the roughly 670-subject first cohort, a separate validation cohort of around 110 different subjects was used. In a later analysis, previously published TCR beta repertoires from 500 to 750 donors were re-analyzed and high-resolution HLA genotyping was added so that TCR occurrence patterns could be studied. To predict cytomegalovirus infection status, the study combined high-throughput TCR immunosequencing, statistical association of individual TCRs with disease status, and machine learning. Several DR-DQ haplotypes were treated as single units for association and clustering because of strong linkage in the cohort. Genome-wide SNP genotypes for about 55% of the roughly 670 donors were used in a later genetic analysis, which treated that subset as a discovery cohort. On average, around 240,000 unique TCR beta nucleotide sequences were sequenced per donor among a few hundred genotyped donors of the cohort, with roughly 18% of those sequences being non-productive. The number of donors typed differed by locus, with roughly 620-630 for A, B, C, DRB1 and DQB1, 522 for DQA1, under 610 for DPA1, and approximately 470 for DPB1. Every discovery cohort repertoire had been produced on one sequencing platform. Rather than using new phenotypic data, the later analysis identified candidate immune exposures from TCR beta sequences and from how often those sequences occurred across donors. Donor age, sex, ethnicity and CMV serostatus were collected together with the repertoire data. Class I and class II HLA loci were covered by the typing at four-digit resolution. An earlier analysis of around 580 of the donors used high-throughput TCR beta sequencing to judge whether each TCR beta V gene segment behaved as functional or pseudogenic.

What the authors observed across the whole study: A total of roughly 160 TCR beta chains were listed by the study as associated with cytomegalovirus. The classifier was reported to diagnose cytomegalovirus status with high specificity and sensitivity in both the original cohort and the validation cohort. Some IMGT-functional V segments, including TRBV6-2 and TRBV6-3, could not be told apart with the 87-base-pair reads, so those segments were excluded. In a later analysis, HLA-associated TCR beta chains were found to be more clonally expanded and to have lower generation probabilities than equally common non-associated chains. A further reported finding was that TCR beta sequences accurately predicted the HLA-A and HLA-B alleles for most subjects in the first cohort. A later analysis reported that several top co-occurrence clusters appeared linked to parvovirus B19, influenza, CMV and Epstein-Barr virus. In a later genetic analysis, fewer N-insertions in productive TCRs were reported among donors in an Asian-associated ancestry cluster than the approximately 710-donor mean. In an earlier analysis of some 640 of the donors, most TCR beta V segments were observed in productive rearrangements about 87% or about 30% of the time, broadly matching IMGT annotations. For the cohort, immune exposure information was limited to CMV serostatus. According to a later analysis, most CMV-associated TCR beta chains appeared to be HLA-restricted, and the HLA associations seemed to be driven largely by CMV exposure. A group of highly shared sequence variants was considered likely to be a technical artifact of the sequencing pipeline. In this cohort, only TCR beta chains were sequenced, and detectable features were limited by the absence of alpha or paired-chain data. Assigning TCR associations to individual alleles was difficult when HLA alleles, especially DR and DQ, strongly co-occurred. Correlated functional status among segregating V segments might be attributable to linkage disequilibrium, but an unknown experimental factor could not be ruled out. The presence/absence analyses assumed that sequencing depth was roughly uniform across donors, and that assumption may not be true. Because some donors lacked HLA typing at each locus, the association tests relied only on the typed subset. According to a later analysis, TCR association rates differed among HLA loci, with DRB1 alleles showing the most associated TCRs and HLA-C alleles showing the fewest. In a later analysis, more than 15,000 TCR beta sequences were associated with specific HLA alleles at a false discovery rate of 0.05. In vitro tests confirmed that a few of the cytomegalovirus-associated TCR beta chains recognize cytomegalovirus antigens. Across donors, most TCR sequences were observed very rarely, whereas some public TCRs were present in many individuals. V-gene and J-gene trimming of TCR beta chains was associated with a missense DCLRE1C variant in a later genetic analysis, and the association was replicated in an independent cohort. Because counts were too low, more than 15 rarely observed V segments, including chromosome 9 orphons, were excluded from the earlier analysis of a few hundred of the donors. The authors suggested that the approach could potentially be extended to other disease states and immunological phenotypes.

Taken from cysteine to phenylalanine, the CDR3 has 21 residues. The only DNA kept is the CDR3, 63 bases in frame from the first base. The V end loses 2 bases and the J end loses 0 bases, and a stretch of 29 bases separates them. CDR1 and CDR2, per the germline V gene, are SGHRS and YFSETQ. The cohort was made up of 666 healthy bone marrow donors. At the time of sampling, all cohort members were nominally healthy, though unrecorded immune exposures were likely present. The donor tested CMV seronegative, placing the donor among the approximately 400 seronegative members of the cohort. A peripheral blood sample was collected from each donor, and TCR beta sequencing was performed on peripheral blood mononuclear cells. The Qiagen DNeasy Blood Extraction Kit was used to extract genomic DNA from the blood cell samples. Preparation of the library involved the immunoSEQ multiplex PCR assay. The multiplex PCR relied on a mix of 60 forward primers for TCR Vbeta segments and 13 reverse primers for TCR Jbeta segments. The CDR3 region of rearranged TCR beta genes was amplified from genomic DNA with a multiplex PCR assay. Amplified TCR beta libraries were sequenced as 87-base-pair reads on the Illumina HiSeq System. The authors' pipeline ran thus. A later analysis counted some 80 million unique TCR beta chains across the 640 or so repertoires, and 10 million to 11 million of these chains were shared by at least two donors. A nearest-neighbor algorithm error-corrected the raw reads and collapsed the reads into unique sequences, merging closely related sequences to remove PCR and sequencing errors. V, D and J gene segments were assigned by aligning CDR3 sequences to IMGT reference sequences. For a sequence to be retained, a match of at least six nucleotides was required to both a V gene segment and a J gene segment. A rearrangement was called productive if the CDR3 had no stop codons and remained in frame with V and J, and every other rearrangement was called non-productive. Following IMGT convention, CDR3 was defined as the stretch from the second conserved V-encoded cysteine to the conserved J-encoded phenylalanine. The earlier analysis of 500 to 600 of the donors excluded sequences that lacked an unambiguous match to a single V gene segment. An earlier analysis of several hundred of the donors called V segments functional above 56.7% productive rearrangements and segregating when the between-donor standard deviation exceeded 5%. To diagnose cytomegalovirus status from the catalog of TCR beta chain sequences, a statistical classification framework was built. V and J gene assignment, in a later analysis, came from comparing TCR nucleotide sequences with IMGT/GENE-DB human TR gene sequences. A later analysis assigned CDR3 sequences and most-parsimonious VDJ recombination scenarios with the TCRdist pipeline. In a later analysis, every TCR beta chain was defined by the combination of its CDR3 amino acid sequence and its V-gene family, and reads without a unique V-gene family were dropped. A later analysis removed roughly 590 highly shared, low-generation-probability nucleotide sequences to deal with suspected cross-contamination and a sequencing artifact. In a later analysis, a clonal expansion index for each public chain was calculated from normalized within-repertoire ranks of inferred template counts. Generation probabilities in a later analysis came from a VDJ recombination model fitted to out-of-frame rearrangements, and those results were checked against IGoR. In a later analysis, hypergeometric tests were used to score TCR-TCR, TCR-HLA and TCR-CMV co-occurrence, with a repertoire-size bias correction applied to TCR pairs. To estimate false discovery rates, a later analysis permuted the HLA or CMV assignments 20 times. In a later analysis, co-occurring TCRs were grouped with DBSCAN, and TCRdist sequence similarity was added when clustering was performed within HLA-allele-positive subsets. For co-occurrence clustering, repertoires with fewer than 30,000 or more than 120,000 public chains were excluded, along with a handful of repertoires with anomalous nucleotide sharing. Drawn from immuneACCESS, this table holds only the in-frame rearrangements with V and J called that TCRdb kept. Clones are partly lost; checked studies trace under half to an unresolved V gene and leave the rest unexplained. V, J and clone size reflect that table, while D and trimming were determined from the DNA. This sample lists 55,000 to 80,000 clones; around 78% were detected once. Approximately 9.8% of the sample goes to the ten largest clones.

The rearranged segments are TRBV5-1 and TRBJ2-5; a tentative D match to TRBD1 spans 5 bases. The sequence was obtained from a man in his forties in good health and CMV-seronegative. The sequenced sample was PBMCs. CDR3 region: CASSFPRRFSASLGHQETQYF. The nucleotide sequence reads as follows: TGCGCCAGCAGCTTTCCCCGTCGATTTAGTGCTTCATTGGGGCACCAAGAGACCCAGTACTTC.